The subject of this entry is one TCR beta chain. These data originate in a study of blood T cell repertoires in COVID-19. How the authors handled the data: It was from reference gene primer amplification that nucleated cell counts were estimated. Repertoires were generated with immunoSEQ multiplex PCR, while TCRdb's copy carries only in-frame clones and drops some. V and J calls and clone size follow that table, whereas D and trimming were derived from the DNA. Here the sample spans tens of thousands of clones, nearly 80% being singletons. The sequenced sample was peripheral blood. The TCR comes from a man between 70 and 80 years old with COVID-19, enrolled during active disease.

The CDR3: CASSPGYSEKLFF. The CDR3 DNA is TGTGCCAGTAGCCCCGGGTATAGTGAAAAACTGTTTTTT. The chain uses TRBV19 and TRBJ1-4; unclear D gene. V was trimmed by 6 bases and J by 7 bases, leaving 12 bases between them. The germline gives CDR1 LNHDA, CDR2 SQIVND (reference sequence). CDR3 length: 13 amino acids.